This TCR beta chain was sequenced during a study of blood T cell repertoires in COVID-19. On the study more broadly: Spain, Italy and the United States supplied samples that represented acute and convalescent COVID-19. PBMCs, B-cell-depleted T cells, or T cells provided the cDNA or gDNA that made up the material.

There are 14 residues in the CDR3. The V segment lost 2 bases and the J segment 6 bases; nucleotides outside the gene matches: 6. CDR1 and CDR2 (germline): MNHEY, SVGAGI. In the authors' workflow: Reference gene primer amplification gave estimated nucleated cell counts. Sequencing used immunoSEQ multiplex PCR; TCRdb keeps in-frame clones, though not all of them. D and trimming were read from the DNA, whereas the V and J calls and clone size are those reported in that table. The table records a few hundred thousand clones, 80% to 90% of them present only once. This TCR derives from a woman in her thirties or forties who had recovered from COVID-19. The chain couples TRBV6-5 to TRBJ1-2; 7 bases line up with TRBD1. The sample consisted of peripheral blood. The CDR3 is CASSYRQGLDGYTF. The CDR3 nucleotides are TGTGCCAGCAGTTACCGACAGGGACTGGATGGCTACACCTTC.